Listed below are T cell receptor beta chains from one sample, sequenced in a study of shared clonotypes between healthy human individuals. Measured with immunoSEQ multiplex PCR; TCRdb has only the in-frame clones, and not every one. Of around 2,000,000 clones listed, 85% to 95% are singletons. Sequencing input: naive CD8+ T cells from PBMCs. These receptors all come from a man aged 18 to 30 in good health. Some clones in this sample may be carry-over from other donors' samples. CDR3s include the opening cysteine and the closing phenylalanine or tryptophan. Each record gives: D gene, V gene, clone size, CDR3 protein. The D gene is left open where the match is weak. The size field is filled for only some rows; it gives once, few, many or a size class.

D: .
V: TRBV28
size: .
CDR3: CASSLGTLPNYGYTF

D: .
V: TRBV30
size: .
CDR3: CAWSGGWEQYF

D: .
V: TRBV9
size: .
CDR3: CASSVVGGKAYNEQFF

D: TRBD2
V: TRBV4-2
size: .
CDR3: CASSQTSGTDNEQFF

D: .
V: TRBV11-2
size: .
CDR3: CASSQSGPGGYEQYF

D: TRBD2
V: TRBV28
size: .
CDR3: CASSLTSGRETQYF

D: .
V: TRBV11-2
size: .
CDR3: CASSLFRGGGEQYF

D: .
V: TRBV11-2
size: .
CDR3: CASSLDRLSGETQYF

D: .
V: TRBV28
size: .
CDR3: CASSFSGNIVGYEQYF

D: TRBD1
V: TRBV28
size: .
CDR3: CASSPTGTGAYNEQFF

D: TRBD1
V: TRBV7-8
size: .
CDR3: CASSLGTGGWEQYF

D: .
V: TRBV2
size: .
CDR3: CASRKGVTSYEQYF

D: .
V: TRBV7-2
size: .
CDR3: CASSSRDDSGNTIYF

D: .
V: TRBV28
size: once
CDR3: CASSWGQYEQYF

D: TRBD2
V: TRBV4-3
size: .
CDR3: CASSQDSGTVSYEQYF

D: .
V: TRBV4-1
size: .
CDR3: CASSRNSDPPFYEQYF

D: TRBD2
V: TRBV6-6
size: .
CDR3: CASSYGSGRETEQYF

D: TRBD2
V: TRBV9
size: .
CDR3: CASSVFSGGKETQYF

D: TRBD1
V: TRBV5-1
size: .
CDR3: CASTLTGGGNNEQFF

D: .
V: TRBV2
size: .
CDR3: CASSHPPQGKFREKLFF

D: TRBD1
V: TRBV27
size: .
CDR3: CASSPIGGQGQRSTGELFF

D: TRBD2
V: TRBV5-4
size: once
CDR3: CASSLGLAGGNSYEQYF

D: .
V: TRBV7-9
size: .
CDR3: CASSSYRVRDTEAFF

D: .
V: TRBV5-6
size: .
CDR3: CASSIGGLAASEQYF

D: .
V: TRBV19
size: .
CDR3: CASSRPGTARSGANVLTF

D: TRBD1
V: TRBV11-2
size: .
CDR3: CASSLDFQGASTEAFF

D: .
V: TRBV6-1
size: .
CDR3: CASRVSNTDTQYF

D: .
V: TRBV13
size: .
CDR3: CASRERDSSSYNEQFF

D: .
V: TRBV19
size: .
CDR3: CASSLLGENFF

D: .
V: TRBV27
size: once
CDR3: CASSLWGGDGEKLFF

D: TRBD1
V: TRBV29-1
size: .
CDR3: CSVKPGQGPKGTGELFF

D: TRBD1
V: TRBV7-8
size: .
CDR3: CASRSTGYYEQYF

D: TRBD1
V: TRBV5-1
size: .
CDR3: CASSEMGQAQETQYF

D: .
V: TRBV7-3
size: .
CDR3: CASSLSRGNEQYF

D: .
V: TRBV6-5
size: .
CDR3: CASSYAETIGTQYF